Each of the 12 T cell receptor beta chains below was sequenced from the same sample in a study of CD8 T cells in ankylosing spondylitis. TCRdb itself ran the 5' RACE reads through MiXCR, one entry per CDR3 protein. The sample consists of 80,000 to 100,000 distinct CDR3 sequences, 8% to 10% of them appearing once. Sample: blood, either unsorted or a sorted T cell fraction (not recorded which). The receptors were gathered from a male donor with ankylosing spondylitis or in good health (not recorded which).

This clonotype was found many times. The chain links TRBV6-2 or TRBV6-3 to TRBJ2-1, with D uncertain. The V gene's germline CDR1 is MNHEY and CDR2 SVGEGT. This CDR3 contains 12 residues. The V end was cut by 8 bases, the J end by 4 bases, with 9 bases between. Written as DNA, the CDR3 is TGTGCCAGCCGGAGTCATTACAATGAGCAGTTCTTC. Translation: CASRSHYNEQFF.

This clonotype was seen repeatedly, ten times or more. This rearrangement joins TRBV12-3 or TRBV12-4 to TRBJ1-6; no firm D call. Between the trimmed V and J ends, which lost 5 bases and 5 bases, there was a span of 19 bases. The CDR3 contains 17 residues. CDR3 residues: CASSPGRTIPNNSPLHF. The CDR3 coding sequence is TGTGCCAGCAGTCCCGGACGTACGATACCTAATAATTCACCCCTCCACTTT.

The chain uses TRBV7-2 and TRBJ1-2; D is ambiguous. CDR1 SGHTA and CDR2 FQGNSA come from the germline V gene. The CDR3 covers 12 residues. V gave up 1 base and J gave up 2 bases, with 2 bases separating them. The CDR3 here is CASSLVNYGYTF. CDR3 bases: TGTGCCAGCAGCTTAGTCAACTATGGCTACACCTTC.

This clonotype was detected many times. This chain joins TRBV4-1 and TRBJ2-7; the match to TRBD1 covers 9 bases. This CDR3 spans 16 amino acids. Germline lookup yields CDR1 MGHRA and CDR2 YSYEKL. The V segment lost 4 bases and the J segment 1 base; nucleotides outside the gene matches: 8. The CDR3 protein is CASSLTLGQGSYEQYF. The DNA of the CDR3 is TGCGCCAGCAGCCTCACCCTGGGACAGGGATCCTACGAGCAGTACTTC.

This clonotype came up many times. The V call is TRBV6-2 or TRBV6-3, the J call TRBJ2-3; D may be TRBD2 (7 bases). This CDR3 has 18 amino acids. V was clipped by 2 bases and J by 3 bases, with 21 bases between them. CDR1 and CDR2 from the germline V gene are MNHEY and SVGEGT. The CDR3 DNA reads TGTGCCAGCAGTTACCCCACAATAAAGGGGGGGGCGACAGATACGCAGTATTTT. Protein: CASSYPTIKGGATDTQYF.

A single count supports this clonotype. The gene calls are TRBV20-1 and TRBJ2-3; 10 nucleotides align to TRBD1. This CDR3 is built from 13 residues. The J segment lost 5 bases and the V segment lost 6 bases, leaving 5 bases of the junction unmatched. The V gene's germline CDR1 is DFQATT and CDR2 SNEGSKA (reference sequence). The CDR3 DNA follows: TGCAGTGCCGGACAGGGGGGTGGAGATACGCAGTATTTT. Translated: CSAGQGGGDTQYF.

This clonotype was picked up many times. This chain connects TRBV7-2 to TRBJ2-2; D is undetermined. Germline lookup yields CDR1 SGHTA and CDR2 FQGNSA. The V end was cut by 7 bases, the J end by 4 bases, with 16 bases between. The CDR3 consists of 15 residues. This CDR3 is CASTKRSEFTGELFF. The DNA for the CDR3 is TGTGCCAGCACTAAAAGGTCCGAGTTCACCGGGGAGCTGTTTTTT.

The rearrangement joins TRBV12-3 or TRBV12-4 to TRBJ1-2; D possibly corresponds to TRBD1 (5 bases). Trimming left V 7 bases short and J 11 bases short, with 14 bases between. This CDR3 spans 11 amino acids. CDR3 in DNA: TGTGCCAGCACAGCCCAGGGCAAGTACACCTTC. Translated, it gives CASTAQGKYTF.

The V call is TRBV7-2, the J call TRBJ1-3; maybe TRBD1 (6 bases). Germline-derived CDR1 and CDR2 are SGHTA and FQGNSA. V lost 5 bases and J lost 4, with 12 bases in between. The CDR3 contains 14 residues. The chain's CDR3 is CASSTTGSGNTIYF. The CDR3, as DNA: TGTGCCAGCAGCACCACAGGGTCCGGAAACACCATATATTTT.

This clonotype was found a few times. This chain connects TRBV12-3 or TRBV12-4 to TRBJ2-7, with D possibly TRBD2 on 5 matching bases. The CDR3 covers 19 residues. The V and J ends lost 8 bases and 0 bases respectively, with 29 bases between them. The CDR3 is CASCVVPLGGRRYSYEQYF. The CDR3 nucleotides read TGTGCCAGCTGTGTTGTGCCCCTGGGCGGTCGGAGGTACTCCTACGAGCAGTACTTC.

The J gene is TRBJ2-3, the V gene TRBV27, with 9 bases that match TRBD1. From germline, CDR1 is MNHEY and CDR2 SMNVEV (reference sequence). The J segment lost 2 bases and the V segment lost 5 bases, leaving 8 bases of the junction unmatched. This CDR3 spans 16 amino acids. CDR3 coding DNA: TGTGCCAGCAGTCGCCGGACAGGGGCCTTCACAGATACGCAGTATTTT. This codes for CASSRRTGAFTDTQYF.

The chain links TRBV20-1 to TRBJ2-2; 7 nucleotides line up with TRBD1. Germline CDR1 is DFQATT and CDR2 is SNEGSKA (reference sequence). This CDR3 is 17 amino acids long. V dropped 4 bases and J dropped 5; count of bases not matched to a gene: 16. The CDR3 region has the DNA TGCAGTGCTAAACCCATGGGACAGCTGGCGAGGACCGGGGAGCTGTTTTTT. Amino acid sequence: CSAKPMGQLARTGELFF.